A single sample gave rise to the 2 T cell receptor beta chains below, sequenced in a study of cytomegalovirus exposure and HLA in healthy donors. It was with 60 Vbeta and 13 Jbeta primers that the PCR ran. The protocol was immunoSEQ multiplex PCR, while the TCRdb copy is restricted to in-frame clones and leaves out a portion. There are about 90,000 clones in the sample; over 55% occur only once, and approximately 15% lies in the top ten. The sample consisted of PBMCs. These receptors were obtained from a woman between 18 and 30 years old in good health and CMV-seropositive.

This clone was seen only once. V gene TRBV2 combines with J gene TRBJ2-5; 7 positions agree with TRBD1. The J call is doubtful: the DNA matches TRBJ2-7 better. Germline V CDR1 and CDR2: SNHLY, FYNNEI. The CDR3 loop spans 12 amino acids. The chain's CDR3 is CASSVRGSEQYF. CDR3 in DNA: TGTGCCAGCAGTGTCAGGGGGAGCGAGCAGTACTTC.

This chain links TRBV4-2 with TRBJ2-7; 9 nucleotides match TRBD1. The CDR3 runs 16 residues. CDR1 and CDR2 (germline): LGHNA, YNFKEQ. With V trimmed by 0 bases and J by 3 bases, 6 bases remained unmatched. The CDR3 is CASSQDPWTGVYEQYF. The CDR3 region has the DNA TGTGCCAGCAGCCAAGATCCATGGACAGGGGTCTACGAGCAGTACTTC.